The next 28 T cell receptor beta chains were all read from a single sample in a study of cytomegalovirus exposure and HLA in healthy donors. The PCR contained 60 Vbeta and 13 Jbeta primers. The data were produced by immunoSEQ multiplex PCR, yet TCRdb's version contains in-frame clones alone and is incomplete. Of about 190,000 clones in the sample, 79% were seen once. The specimen was PBMCs. Receptor source: a woman aged 18-29 years in good health and CMV-seronegative.

The chain is built from TRBV28 and TRBJ2-7, with 7 bases that match TRBD2. The trim removed 6 bases at V and 0 bases at J, leaving 5 bases unmatched. The CDR3 has 14 amino acids. The germline gives CDR1 MDHEN, CDR2 SYDVKM. The CDR3 coding sequence is TGTGCCAGCAGCCAACTAGCGAACTCCTACGAGCAGTACTTC. Translated: CASSQLANSYEQYF.

This rearrangement joins TRBV7-2 to TRBJ1-5; TRBD1 matches at 9 bases. Trimming took 3 bases from V and 0 from J; bases not matched to a gene: 3. Germline loops: CDR1 SGHTA, CDR2 FQGNSA. The CDR3 runs 16 residues. The CDR3 coding sequence is TGTGCCAGCAGCTTCGGGACAGGGTTTAGCAATCAGCCCCAGCATTTT. As protein: CASSFGTGFSNQPQHF.

The chain has TRBV28 and TRBJ2-1; D uncertain. Germline-derived CDR1 and CDR2 are MDHEN and SYDVKM. This CDR3 spans 15 amino acids. Trimming cost V 3 bases and J 0 bases, with 9 bases left between them. This chain's CDR3 is CASSFLRSSYNEQFF. CDR3 nucleotides: TGTGCCAGCAGTTTTCTCCGGAGCTCCTACAATGAGCAGTTCTTC.

This sequence joins TRBV4-1 and TRBJ1-2; no definite D call. Germline CDR1 is MGHRA and CDR2 is YSYEKL. V was trimmed by 0 bases and J by 6 bases, leaving 11 bases between them. The CDR3 has 14 amino acids. The CDR3 is CASSQEVRGHGYTF. Here the CDR3 DNA reads TGCGCCAGCAGCCAAGAGGTCAGAGGTCATGGCTACACCTTC.

The sample holds one count of this clone. The J gene is TRBJ2-1, the V gene TRBV5-1; 13 bases align to TRBD2. The ends lost 4 bases at V and 10 bases at J; junction bases unmatched: 5. Germline-derived CDR1 and CDR2 are SGHRS and YFSETQ. The CDR3 covers 14 residues. In DNA form, the CDR3 reads TGCGCCAGCAGCGAACGGACTAGCGGGAGAGAGCAGTTCTTC. Translation gives CASSERTSGREQFF.

This clone appeared once. The V call is TRBV28, the J call TRBJ2-1; 10 bases line up with TRBD2. Trimming at V came to 5 bases and at J to 2 bases, leaving 6 bases not matched to a gene. CDR3 length: 16 amino acids. In germline, CDR1 is MDHEN, CDR2 SYDVKM. CDR3 DNA: TGTGCCAGCAGTCCAGGACTAGCGGACACCTACAATGAGCAGTTCTTC. Amino acid sequence: CASSPGLADTYNEQFF.

The J gene is TRBJ1-2, the V gene TRBV27; 8 bases align to TRBD1. V gave up 4 bases and J gave up 7 bases; unmatched junction bases: 8. The CDR3 totals 14 residues. The germline V gene has CDR1 MNHEY and CDR2 SMNVEV (reference sequence). This CDR3 is CASSSRTGFGGYTF. DNA of the CDR3: TGTGCCAGCAGTTCCCGGACAGGGTTTGGTGGCTACACCTTC.

The genes are TRBV7-9 and TRBJ2-1, with TRBD1 matching over 8 bases. The CDR3 is 15 residues long. The V and J ends lost 3 bases and 1 base, in that order; junction bases with no gene match: 2. Germline lookup yields CDR1 SEHNR and CDR2 FQNEAQ (reference sequence). The CDR3 here is CASSLDRVSYNEQFF. CDR3 coding DNA: TGTGCCAGCAGCTTGGACAGGGTTTCCTACAATGAGCAGTTCTTC.

The chain recombines TRBV28 with TRBJ1-5; D is perhaps TRBD1 (5 bases). The CDR3 is 16 residues long. V was cut by 7 bases and J by 6 bases, with 22 bases left in between. Germline V gives CDR1 MDHEN, CDR2 SYDVKM. The CDR3 DNA is TGTGCCAGCACGTACTCTGGGGGGTACGTTACTCAGCCCCAGCATTTT. This gives the protein CASTYSGGYVTQPQHF.

CDR3 region: CASSQDGGTGTYEQYF. The CDR3 nucleotides read TGTGCCAGCAGCCAAGACGGTGGGACAGGGACCTACGAGCAGTACTTC. The chain is built from TRBV4-2 and TRBJ2-7, with 9 bases aligning to TRBD1. The ends lost 0 bases at V and 2 bases at J; junction bases unmatched: 5. Germline CDR1 reads LGHNA; CDR2 reads YNFKEQ. The CDR3 runs 16 residues.

The V call is TRBV10-3, the J call TRBJ1-1; the D is unclear. There are 11 residues in the CDR3. In germline, CDR1 is ENHRY, CDR2 SYGVKD. V gave up 9 bases and J gave up 7 bases, with 12 bases separating them. CDR3 protein: CAISGGYEAFF. Written as DNA, the CDR3 is TGTGCCATTTCCGGTGGTTATGAAGCTTTCTTT.

The rearrangement joins TRBV9 to TRBJ1-2; D remains ambiguous. Germline V gene lookup returns CDR1 SGDLS and CDR2 YYNGEE. The CDR3 is 13 residues long. Between the trimmed V and J ends, which lost 3 bases and 4 bases, there was a span of 10 bases. The chain's CDR3 is CASSAGPPYGYTF. The CDR3 region has the DNA TGTGCCAGCAGCGCAGGCCCCCCCTATGGCTACACCTTC.

The chain links TRBV6-4 to TRBJ2-5; maybe TRBD1 (6 bases). The V end was cut by 2 bases, the J end by 2 bases, with 12 bases between. CDR3 length equals 15 residues. CDR1 MRHNA and CDR2 SNTAGT come from the germline V gene. The CDR3 DNA is TGTGCCAGCAGTGACGGTCCAGGGGAACAAGAGACCCAGTACTTC. It specifies CASSDGPGEQETQYF.

The J gene is TRBJ1-2, the V gene TRBV14; D possibly corresponds to TRBD1 (5 bases). Trimming cost V 4 bases and J 3 bases, with 12 bases left between them. The CDR3 contains 14 residues. Germline CDR1 reads SGHDN; CDR2 reads FVKESK. The CDR3: CASSPGLNYYGYTF. DNA of the CDR3: TGTGCCAGCAGCCCGGGACTGAATTACTATGGCTACACCTTC.

The chain carries TRBV9 and TRBJ2-7; 12 bases match TRBD2. Per germline, CDR1 SGDLS and CDR2 YYNGEE. This CDR3 has 18 residues. J was trimmed by 2 bases and V by 1 base; bases with no gene match: 10. The CDR3 loop reads CASSVQGTSGLGAYEQYF. The CDR3 region has the DNA TGTGCCAGCAGCGTACAAGGGACTAGCGGGCTTGGGGCCTACGAGCAGTACTTC.

This sequence joins TRBV5-6 and TRBJ1-3, with a tentative D call TRBD1 (6 bases). Germline CDR1 reads SGHDT; CDR2 reads YYEEEE. V shed 0 bases and J shed 4 bases, with 11 bases lying between them. The CDR3 sequence is 15 residues long. The CDR3 protein is CASSLVQGRGNTIYF. The CDR3 nucleotides are TGTGCCAGCAGCTTGGTCCAGGGGAGAGGAAACACCATATATTTT.

The J gene is TRBJ1-1, the V gene TRBV27; D is undetermined. The V and J ends lost 5 bases and 4 bases respectively, with 17 bases between them. The CDR3 length is 15 residues. The germline V gene encodes CDR1 MNHEY and CDR2 SMNVEV (reference sequence). CDR3 DNA sequence: TGTGCCAGCAGTCCCCAACGGGGTTTTTTCACTGAAGCTTTCTTT. It translates to CASSPQRGFFTEAFF.

V is TRBV7-9 and J is TRBJ2-2; D might be TRBD2 (7 bases). Trimming pared 7 bases from V and 5 bases from J, leaving 14 bases between. Looked up from germline, CDR1 is SEHNR and CDR2 is FQNEAQ (reference sequence). The CDR3 length is 14 residues. The CDR3 loop is CASIQQGGTGELFF. The CDR3, as DNA: TGTGCCAGCATCCAACAGGGAGGGACCGGGGAGCTGTTTTTT.

The chain carries TRBV27 and TRBJ1-6; tentatively, D is TRBD1 (5 bases). Trimming cost V 5 bases and J 7 bases, with 18 bases left between them. The CDR3 loop spans 16 amino acids. The germline V gene has CDR1 MNHEY and CDR2 SMNVEV (reference sequence). CDR3 amino acids: CASSPLPDSRNSPLHF. Written as DNA, the CDR3 is TGTGCCAGCAGTCCCCTACCCGACAGTAGGAATTCACCCCTCCACTTT.

This rearrangement joins TRBV4-3 to TRBJ2-1; 11 bases are shared with TRBD2. Germline V gene data show CDR1 as LGHNA and CDR2 as YSLEER. V was clipped by 1 base and J by 0 bases; unmatched bases: 2. This CDR3 is 17 amino acids long. In DNA form, the CDR3 reads TGCGCCAGCAGCCAAGGACTAGCGGGAAACTCCTACAATGAGCAGTTCTTC. Translating gives CASSQGLAGNSYNEQFF.

The CDR3 region has the DNA TGTGCCAGCAGCACCCCGGGACAGGTCTCGACCTTC. As protein: CASSTPGQVSTF. This chain joins TRBV5-8 and TRBJ1-2, with 8 positions matching TRBD1. CDR1 SGHTS and CDR2 YDEGEE come from the germline V gene. V lost 4 bases and J lost 14; bases outside the gene matches: 10. The CDR3 spans 12 residues.

CDR3: CASSPGEGSEFF. CDR3 bases: TGTGCCAGCAGCCCAGGGGAAGGATCTGAGTTCTTC. The chain carries TRBV9 and TRBJ2-1; perhaps TRBD1 as D (6 bases). Germline-derived CDR1 and CDR2 are SGDLS and YYNGEE. V lost 4 bases and J lost 14, with 16 bases in between. This CDR3 spans 12 amino acids.

This clone was found once. The chain combines TRBV6-5 with TRBJ1-2; 7 bases match TRBD1. Germline V gene sequence: CDR1 MNHEY, CDR2 SVGAGI. CDR3 size: 14 residues. V was clipped by 6 bases and J by 4 bases; unmatched bases: 8. The DNA of the CDR3 is TGTGCCAGCAGCCCAGGGACAGCGTCCTATGGCTACACCTTC. Translated: CASSPGTASYGYTF.

V gene TRBV28 combines with J gene TRBJ2-1, with 8 bases fitting TRBD2. This CDR3 is built from 17 residues. CDR1 and CDR2 (germline): MDHEN, SYDVKM. After removal of 6 bases from V and 0 bases from J, the junction contained 10 bases not matched to a gene. The chain's CDR3 is CASSPRRSGSSYNEQFF. DNA for the CDR3: TGTGCCAGCAGCCCCCGCCGAAGCGGGAGCTCCTACAATGAGCAGTTCTTC.

J is TRBJ1-4 and V is TRBV5-1; unclear D gene. Germline assignment: CDR1 SGHRS and CDR2 YFSETQ. V dropped 2 bases and J dropped 0 bases, with 5 bases sitting between them. This CDR3 has 14 amino acids. In DNA form, the CDR3 reads TGCGCCAGCAGCTTTCTTGCAACTAATGAAAAACTGTTTTTT. Residues: CASSFLATNEKLFF. The complete variable domain, with remaining parts taken from reference TRBV5-1 and TRBJ1-4, reads KAGVTQTPRYLIKTRGQQVTLSCSPISGHRSVSWYQQTPGQGLQFLFEYFSETQRNKGNFPGRFSGRQFSNSRSEMNVSTLELGDSALYLCASSFLATNEKLFFGSGTQLSVL.

V is TRBV9 and J is TRBJ1-1, with D perhaps TRBD1 (5 bases). The CDR3 runs 13 residues. V was cut by 0 bases and J by 7 bases, with 10 bases left in between. Germline V gives CDR1 SGDLS, CDR2 YYNGEE. The chain's CDR3 is CASSVASGDEAFF. In DNA, the CDR3 is TGTGCCAGCAGCGTAGCGTCGGGGGATGAAGCTTTCTTT.

The rearrangement uses TRBV29-1 and TRBJ1-2, with D unresolved. The V gene's germline CDR1 is SQVTM and CDR2 ANQGSEA. The V end lost 6 bases, the J end lost 8 bases, and 19 bases lay between the germline ends. The CDR3 extends over 13 amino acids. CDR3 bases: TGCAGCGTAGCGGGCCTCCTGACTTACGGCTACACCTTC. The encoded protein is CSVAGLLTYGYTF.

The rearrangement joins TRBV6-1 to TRBJ1-5; possibly TRBD1 for D (5 bases). CDR3 length equals 15 residues. Between the trimmed V and J ends, which lost 7 bases and 4 bases, there was a span of 17 bases. CDR1 is MNHNS, CDR2 SASEGT, per germline. The CDR3 loop reads CASTMGLALNQPQHF. The CDR3 nucleotides read TGTGCCAGCACCATGGGGCTGGCGTTGAATCAGCCCCAGCATTTT.